This TCR beta chain was observed in a study of OX40 agonist ivuxolimab in advanced cancers. About the full investigation: The costimulatory receptor OX40 (CD134) was targeted by ivuxolimab, a fully human IgG2 agonistic monoclonal antibody. Intravenous ivuxolimab was administered to patients every 2 weeks at six dose levels: 0.01, 0.1, 0.3, 1.5, 3 and 10 mg/kg. Among the approximately 54 dose-escalation patients, around 20 had hepatocellular carcinoma, 15 melanoma, 9 renal cell carcinoma and 9 head and neck cancer. In the dose-escalation cohort, 70% to 85% of patients were male, and the mean age was around 60 years, with a range of 23 to 79. Peripheral TCRbeta sequencing aimed to test whether ivuxolimab altered TCR sequence diversity and caused clonal T-cell expansion. The paper covers the monotherapy dose-escalation part of the phase I ivuxolimab trial, which included N of about 50 patients. Partial responses were achieved by three dose-escalation patients, of whom one had hepatocellular carcinoma and two had cutaneous melanoma. Prior anti-PD-1, anti-PD-L1 or anti-CTLA-4 therapy was permitted, and checkpoint inhibitors had been received by about two fifths of dose-escalation patients.

CDR1 and CDR2 are drawn from the germline V gene (reference sequence): SEHNR, FQNEAQ. The CDR3 measures 13 amino acids from cysteine to phenylalanine. Only CDR3 DNA remains: 39 bases, in frame from the first base. V loses 5 bases of germline sequence and J loses 8 bases, and the interval between the two ends is 12 bases. For sequencing of the TCRbeta CDR3 region, genomic DNA was extracted from the sorted cells. The immunoSEQ Assay was used for sequencing of TCRbeta CDR3 regions. TCRdb limited this immuneACCESS table to in-frame rearrangements with V and J called. A share of clones is missing; checked studies link under half to unresolved V genes, and the rest is unexplained. Present in this sample are tens of thousands of clones, over 80% of which were seen just once. Jointly, the top ten make up about 3.8% of the sample. Patients with autoimmune disease history or receiving systemic immunosuppression were excluded from the trial. Peripheral blood for TCR sequencing was collected from all dose cohorts at baseline, on cycle 4 day 1, and on cycle 7 day 1. Samples came from an open-label, multicenter, first-in-human phase I dose-escalation trial of ivuxolimab. Adults with locally advanced or metastatic melanoma, renal cell carcinoma, hepatocellular carcinoma or head and neck squamous cell carcinoma were enrolled in the trial. Before TCR sequencing, CD4+ T cells and CD8+ T cells were sorted from peripheral blood as separate populations.

Worth noting for this clone: Its recognized antigen is unknown. No per-base quality is available; no much larger clone lies one base away.

What the authors observed across the whole study: At doses from 0.1 to 3.0 mg/kg, clonal expansion was seen in both CD4+ and CD8+ blood T cells between baseline and week 6. Partial responders in the 0.1-3.0 mg/kg groups had among the lowest normalized peripheral clonal expansion, especially among CD8+ T cells. The antigen specificity of the peripheral T cells that underwent clonal expansion was not determined. On average, CD8+ T cells showed more expanded clones than CD4+ T cells after ivuxolimab. Low levels of normalized T-cell clonal expansion were also seen in some patients who did not respond.

This sequence was found in an adult with an advanced solid tumor such as melanoma, head and neck, liver or kidney cancer. The specimen comprised CD4+ or CD8+ T cells sorted from blood, sampled in a trial of the OX40 agonist ivuxolimab. The chain links TRBV7-9 with TRBJ1-4, with no confidently assigned D gene. DNA sequence: TGTGCCAGCAGCCCACGACTGGAGGAAAAACTGTTTTTT. Its translation is CASSPRLEEKLFF.